The TCR beta chain under discussion was sequenced for a study of T cell responses to AZD1222 COVID-19 vaccine. Assay: immunoSEQ multiplex PCR; the TCRdb copy retains only in-frame clones and omits some. The sample includes around 99,000 clones, roughly 86% seen only once; the top ten take 4% to 5.5%. Study-wide results and limits: The peak T cell response came first, and repertoires were sampled only after it.

This clone has a single count. The antigen is undetermined. V shed 8 bases and J shed 6 bases, with 14 bases lying between them. The CDR3 runs 13 residues. Germline CDR1 is LNHDA and CDR2 is SQIVND (reference sequence). The sequence derives from an adult who received the AZD1222 COVID-19 vaccine. Sequenced here: peripheral blood, sampled 28 days after the second AZD1222 dose. The V gene is TRBV19, the J gene TRBJ1-5, with D possibly matching TRBD1 (6 bases). For the CDR3, the DNA is TGTGCCAGTTCAGGACAGCGGAGTCAGCCCCAGCATTTT. As protein: CASSGQRSQPQHF.